The TCR beta chain under discussion was sequenced for a study of CD8+ T cells in alopecia areata. Treatment indicated: oral pan-JAK inhibitor, 5-10 mg twice daily. From alopecia areata patients, lesional scalp punch biopsies and peripheral blood were collected. A note on this clone: What it recognizes is unknown.

Trimming pared 0 bases from V and 4 bases from J, leaving 12 bases between. The germline V gene encodes CDR1 MGHRA and CDR2 YSYEKL. The CDR3 contains 15 residues. Sequencing used cDNA as its template, made by extracting RNA and reverse transcribing it. Data came from immunoSEQ multiplex PCR; TCRdb stores just in-frame clones and leaves some out. Of approximately 210,000 clones in the sample, 60% are singletons; the top ten hold around 3.2%. Findings and caveats of the study: There were many expanded lesional clones persisting in scalp and blood during tofacitinib. Patients shared TCRs less clearly than mice did, possibly for HLA-related reasons.

The TCR was taken from a human donor with alopecia areata. This material consisted of CD4+ T cells sorted from blood, taken at week 4, from a patient treated with tofacitinib. V is TRBV4-1 and J is TRBJ1-2; TRBD1 is a possible D gene (5 bases). The CDR3 spells CASSQERQGRYGYTF. The CDR3 DNA follows: TGCGCCAGCAGCCAAGAAAGGCAGGGACGCTATGGCTACACCTTC.